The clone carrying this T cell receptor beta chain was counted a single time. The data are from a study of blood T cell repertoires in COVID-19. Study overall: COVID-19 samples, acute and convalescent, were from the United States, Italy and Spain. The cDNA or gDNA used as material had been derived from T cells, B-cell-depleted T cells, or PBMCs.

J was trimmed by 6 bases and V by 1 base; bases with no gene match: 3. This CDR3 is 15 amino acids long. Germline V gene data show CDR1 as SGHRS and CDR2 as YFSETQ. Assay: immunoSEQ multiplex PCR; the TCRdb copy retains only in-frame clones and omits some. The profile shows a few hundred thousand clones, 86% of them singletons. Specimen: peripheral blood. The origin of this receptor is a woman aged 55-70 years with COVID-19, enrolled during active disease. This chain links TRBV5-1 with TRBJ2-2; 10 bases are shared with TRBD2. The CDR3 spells CASSLPAGGPGELFF. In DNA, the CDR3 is TGCGCCAGCAGCTTGCCAGCGGGGGGGCCCGGGGAGCTGTTTTTT.